This entry features one TCR beta chain sequence. This entry belongs to a study of shared clonotypes between healthy human individuals. Method: immunoSEQ multiplex PCR; TCRdb's copy keeps in-frame clones and lacks some. The table shows more than 2 million clones, with more than 90% occurring only once. With 0 bases removed from V and 2 bases from J, the gap between germline ends came to 12 bases. Germline-derived CDR1 and CDR2 are SGHDT and YYEEEE. This CDR3 contains 16 residues. The clonotype was recovered from a man between 18 and 35 years old in good health. This sequence joins TRBV5-6 and TRBJ2-1, with D perhaps TRBD2 (5 bases). Sequenced material: naive CD4+ T cells sorted from blood. Specified subset: CD45RA+ positively selected. CDR3 bases: TGTGCCAGCAGCTTGGAGCTAGCTTCGCCCTACAATGAGCAGTTCTTC. It yields the protein CASSLELASPYNEQFF.